A selection of T cell receptor beta chains follows, all from one sample in a study of blood T cell repertoires in COVID-19. Sequenced by immunoSEQ multiplex PCR; TCRdb stores in-frame clones only, minus some. The repertoire has under 350,000 clones, under 90% of them found once; the top ten carry 3.5% to 4.5%. The sequenced sample consisted of PBMCs or T cells enriched from blood (not recorded which). The receptors shown here come from a man between 25 and 39 years old who had recovered from COVID-19. Each CDR3 is given without its conserved first and last residue. The D gene is left open where the match is weak.

v_gene	j_gene	d_gene	CDR3aa
TRBV6-5	TRBJ2-7	-	ASTQIGRSEQY
TRBV9	TRBJ2-2	TRBD1	ASSPTGGQNTGELF
TRBV7-6	TRBJ2-5	TRBD1	ASSSDRGYQETQY
TRBV6-6	TRBJ1-2	-	ASSYSGRLNYGYT
TRBV27	TRBJ1-2	-	ASSFTPRALYGYT
TRBV7-2	TRBJ1-6	-	ASSLRRGNSPLH
TRBV5-1	TRBJ2-1	TRBD2	ASSLELGGGYNEQF
TRBV3-1/TRBV3-2	TRBJ2-1	TRBD2	ASSQVAGGPYNEQF
TRBV6-6	TRBJ1-5	TRBD1	ASRTQGVSNQPQH
TRBV11-2	TRBJ2-2	TRBD2	ASSSSGSYTGELF
TRBV15	TRBJ2-5	TRBD2	ATSRGGTSGVETQY
TRBV30	TRBJ1-2	-	AWRGVRFNYGYT
TRBV5-1	TRBJ2-7	TRBD2	ASSLLAGGEQY
TRBV6-4	TRBJ2-2	-	ASSETQGIDTGELF
TRBV18	TRBJ2-1	-	ASSPLTGTNRFNEQF
TRBV20-1	TRBJ1-1	-	SARDQTEAF
TRBV20-1	TRBJ1-4	-	SASQGINEKLF
TRBV7-4	TRBJ2-1	TRBD1	ASNILQGAPNEQF
TRBV10-3	TRBJ2-7	TRBD2	AISDSLAGASRGEQY
TRBV27	TRBJ1-2	TRBD1	ASSLEGQGAFGYT
TRBV19	TRBJ1-5	-	ASSDSVRANQPQH
TRBV11-2	TRBJ1-1	TRBD1	ASSYQDRGEAF
TRBV4-2	TRBJ1-2	TRBD1	ASSSPSGGGGYGYT
TRBV18	TRBJ1-4	-	ASSPQTPGEKLF
TRBV5-4	TRBJ1-6	-	ASSLRTLSYNSPLH
TRBV7-9	TRBJ1-3	-	ASSSDRLSGNTIY
TRBV28	TRBJ1-4	TRBD1	ASSSWTGRDEKLF
TRBV5-6	TRBJ2-3	-	ASSRIQGGYDTQY
TRBV4-1	TRBJ2-1	TRBD2	ASSLRAGVDEQF
TRBV5-5	TRBJ2-1	TRBD2	ASGLAGGPYNEQF
TRBV14	TRBJ2-1	TRBD2	ASSQDLRLASNEQF
TRBV10-3	TRBJ1-5	-	AISEVAQPQH
TRBV7-6	TRBJ2-5	TRBD2	ASSPSGGSQETQY
TRBV28	TRBJ1-2	TRBD1	AGRTGGKDYGYT
TRBV7-9	TRBJ2-1	-	ASSSGLNNEQF
TRBV7-2	TRBJ2-3	TRBD1	ASIRGTGADTQY
TRBV5-1	TRBJ2-7	-	ASSPGLTGEQY
TRBV5-4	TRBJ1-1	-	ASSLTGGEDTEAF
TRBV14	TRBJ1-1	TRBD1	ASSQVTAQGAIPNTEAF
TRBV19	TRBJ1-1	-	AIRRGGDTEAF
TRBV7-9	TRBJ2-5	-	ASSLALGETQY
TRBV11-3	TRBJ2-1	TRBD2	ASSPVLAGIHNEQF
TRBV15	TRBJ2-7	-	ATSSAAGVGYEQY
TRBV5-1	TRBJ1-2	TRBD1	ASVRTGSNYGYT
TRBV5-4	TRBJ2-5	-	ASSFGDRETQY
TRBV2	TRBJ2-1	-	ASTGSGEQF
TRBV5-6	TRBJ2-7	TRBD1	ASSFRGRIYEQY
TRBV24-1	TRBJ2-7	TRBD1	ATKDRPPDEQY
TRBV7-2	TRBJ1-1	-	ASLAGWSGLNTEAF
TRBV11-3	TRBJ2-2	-	ASSQRTDTGELF
TRBV28	TRBJ1-6	TRBD1	ASTFLTGSNSPLH
TRBV19	TRBJ1-1	TRBD1	ASSERQGLNTEAF
TRBV10-2	TRBJ2-3	TRBD2	ASRLAGVSDTQY